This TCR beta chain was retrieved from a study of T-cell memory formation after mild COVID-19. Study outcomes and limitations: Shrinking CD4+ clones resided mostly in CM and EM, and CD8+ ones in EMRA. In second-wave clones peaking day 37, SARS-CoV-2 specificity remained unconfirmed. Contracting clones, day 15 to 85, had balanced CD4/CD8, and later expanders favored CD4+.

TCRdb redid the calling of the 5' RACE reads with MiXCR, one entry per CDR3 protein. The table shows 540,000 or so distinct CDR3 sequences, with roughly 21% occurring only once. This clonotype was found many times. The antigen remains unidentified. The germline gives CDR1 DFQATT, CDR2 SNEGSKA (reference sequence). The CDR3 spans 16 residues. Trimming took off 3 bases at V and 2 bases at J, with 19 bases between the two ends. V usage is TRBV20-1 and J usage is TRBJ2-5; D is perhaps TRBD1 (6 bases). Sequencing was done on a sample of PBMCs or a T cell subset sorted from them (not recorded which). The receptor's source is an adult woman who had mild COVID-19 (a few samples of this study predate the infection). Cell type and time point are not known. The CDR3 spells CSASRRFRDKQETQYF. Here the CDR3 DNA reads TGCAGTGCTAGCCGTCGGTTCCGGGACAAACAAGAGACCCAGTACTTC.